Only one count was recorded for the clone carrying this T cell receptor (beta chain). This record belongs to a study of blood T cell repertoires in COVID-19. Trimming left V 0 bases short and J 3 bases short, with 6 bases between. The CDR3 is 14 amino acids. Germline-derived CDR1 and CDR2 are SGHRS and YFSETQ. Sequenced by immunoSEQ multiplex PCR; TCRdb stores in-frame clones only, minus some. Here the sample spans under 50,000 clones, around nine tenths being singletons. The chain joins TRBV5-1 to TRBJ1-4; D gene unclear. The sample comprised peripheral blood. This TCR derives from a man in his 60s with COVID-19, enrolled during active disease. In DNA, the CDR3 is TGCGCCAGCAGCTTGGCCAGTCCTAATGAAAAACTGTTTTTT. Encoded protein: CASSLASPNEKLFF.